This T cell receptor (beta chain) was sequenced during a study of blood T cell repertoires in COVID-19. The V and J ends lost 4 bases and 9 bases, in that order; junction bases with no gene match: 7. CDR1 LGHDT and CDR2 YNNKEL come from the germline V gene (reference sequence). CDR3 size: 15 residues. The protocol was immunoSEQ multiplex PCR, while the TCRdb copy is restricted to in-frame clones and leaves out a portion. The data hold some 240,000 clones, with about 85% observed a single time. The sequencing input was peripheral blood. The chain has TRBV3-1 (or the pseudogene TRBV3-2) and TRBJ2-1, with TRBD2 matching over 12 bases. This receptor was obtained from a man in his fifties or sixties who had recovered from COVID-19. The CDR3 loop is CASSLGLAGSGEQFF. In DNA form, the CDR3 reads TGTGCCAGCAGCCTAGGACTAGCGGGGTCGGGTGAGCAGTTCTTC.